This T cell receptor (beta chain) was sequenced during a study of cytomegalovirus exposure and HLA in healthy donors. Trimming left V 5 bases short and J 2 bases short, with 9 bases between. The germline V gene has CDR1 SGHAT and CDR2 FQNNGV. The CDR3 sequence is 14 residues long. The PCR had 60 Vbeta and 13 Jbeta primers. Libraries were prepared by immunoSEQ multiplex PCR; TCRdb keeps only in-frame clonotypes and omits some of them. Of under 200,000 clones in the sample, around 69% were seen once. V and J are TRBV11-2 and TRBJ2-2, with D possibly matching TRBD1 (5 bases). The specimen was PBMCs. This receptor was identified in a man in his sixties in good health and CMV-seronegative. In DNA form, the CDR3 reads TGTGCCAGCAGCACAGGAGTAAACACCGGGGAGCTGTTTTTT. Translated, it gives CASSTGVNTGELFF. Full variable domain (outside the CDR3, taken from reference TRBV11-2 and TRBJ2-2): EAGVAQSPRYKIIEKRQSVAFWCNPISGHATLYWYQQILGQGPKLLIQFQNNGVVDDSQLPKDRFSAERLKGVDSTLKIQPAKLEDSAVYLCASSTGVNTGELFFGEGSRLTVL.